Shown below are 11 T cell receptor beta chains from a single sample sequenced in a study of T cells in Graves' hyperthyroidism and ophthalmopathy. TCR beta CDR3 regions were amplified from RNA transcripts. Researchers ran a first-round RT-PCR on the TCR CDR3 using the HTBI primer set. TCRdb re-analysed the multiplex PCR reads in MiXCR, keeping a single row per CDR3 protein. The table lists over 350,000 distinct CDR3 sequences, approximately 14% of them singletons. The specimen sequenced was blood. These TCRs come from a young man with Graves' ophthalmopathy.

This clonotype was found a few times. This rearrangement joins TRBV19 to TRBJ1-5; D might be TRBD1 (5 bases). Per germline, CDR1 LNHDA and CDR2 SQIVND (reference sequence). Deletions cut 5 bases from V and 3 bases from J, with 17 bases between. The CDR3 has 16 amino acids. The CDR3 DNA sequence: TGTGCCAGTAGTCCCGGGGCGGGCCTAAACAATCAGCCCCAGCATTTT. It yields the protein CASSPGAGLNNQPQHF.

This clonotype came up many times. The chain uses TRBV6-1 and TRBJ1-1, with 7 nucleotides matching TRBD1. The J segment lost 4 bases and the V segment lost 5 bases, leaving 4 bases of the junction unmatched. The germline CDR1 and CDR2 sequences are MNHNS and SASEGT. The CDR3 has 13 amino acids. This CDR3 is CASSSRGGTEAFF. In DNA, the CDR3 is TGTGCCAGCAGTTCCAGGGGGGGCACTGAAGCTTTCTTT.

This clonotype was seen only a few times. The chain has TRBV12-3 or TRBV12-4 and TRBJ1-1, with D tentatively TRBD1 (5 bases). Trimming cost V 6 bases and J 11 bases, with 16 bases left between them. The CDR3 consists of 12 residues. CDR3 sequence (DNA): TGTGCCAGCAGACCGGAGGGGACGGCGGCTTTCTTT. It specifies CASRPEGTAAFF.

The CDR3 here is CASTLHSSSGRPQETQYF. The CDR3 DNA follows: TGTGCCAGTACTCTCCACTCTTCAAGCGGGAGACCTCAAGAGACCCAGTACTTC. The chain is built from TRBV19 and TRBJ2-5, with 8 bases identical to TRBD2. CDR1 and CDR2 (germline): LNHDA, SQIVND (reference sequence). The CDR3 covers 18 residues. V gave up 7 bases and J gave up 2 bases; unmatched junction bases: 18.

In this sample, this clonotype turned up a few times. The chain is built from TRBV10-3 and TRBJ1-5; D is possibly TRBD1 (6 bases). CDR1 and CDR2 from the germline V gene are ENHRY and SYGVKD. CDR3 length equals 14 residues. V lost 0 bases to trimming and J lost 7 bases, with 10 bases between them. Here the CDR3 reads CAISESGGRQPQHF. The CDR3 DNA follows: TGTGCCATCAGTGAGTCAGGGGGGCGGCAGCCCCAGCATTTT.

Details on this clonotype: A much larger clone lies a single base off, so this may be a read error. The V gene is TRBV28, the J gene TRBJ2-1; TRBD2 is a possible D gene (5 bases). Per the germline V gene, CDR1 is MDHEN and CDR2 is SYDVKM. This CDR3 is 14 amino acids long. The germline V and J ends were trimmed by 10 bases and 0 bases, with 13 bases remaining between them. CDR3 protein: CAMTTASSYNEQFF. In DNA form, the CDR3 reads TGTGCCATGACTACCGCGAGCTCCTACAATGAGCAGTTCTTC.

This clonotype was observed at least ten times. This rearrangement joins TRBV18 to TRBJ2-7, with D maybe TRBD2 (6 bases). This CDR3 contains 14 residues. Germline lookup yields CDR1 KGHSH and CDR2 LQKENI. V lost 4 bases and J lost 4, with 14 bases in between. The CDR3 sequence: CASSLEGARYEQYF. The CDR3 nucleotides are TGTGCCAGCTCACTGGAGGGAGCGAGGTACGAGCAGTACTTC.

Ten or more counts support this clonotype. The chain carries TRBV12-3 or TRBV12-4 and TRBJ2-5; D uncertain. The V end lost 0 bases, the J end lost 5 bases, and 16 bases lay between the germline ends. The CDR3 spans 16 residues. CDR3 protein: CASSLAGSADSETQYF. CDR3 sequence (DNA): TGTGCCAGCAGTTTAGCGGGTTCCGCCGATTCGGAGACCCAGTACTTC.

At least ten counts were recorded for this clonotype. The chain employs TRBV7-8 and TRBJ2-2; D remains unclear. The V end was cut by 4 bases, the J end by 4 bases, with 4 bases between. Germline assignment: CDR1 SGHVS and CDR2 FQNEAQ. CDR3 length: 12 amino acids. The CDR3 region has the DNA TGTGCCAGCAGCTCCCTCACCGGGGAGCTGTTTTTT. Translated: CASSSLTGELFF.

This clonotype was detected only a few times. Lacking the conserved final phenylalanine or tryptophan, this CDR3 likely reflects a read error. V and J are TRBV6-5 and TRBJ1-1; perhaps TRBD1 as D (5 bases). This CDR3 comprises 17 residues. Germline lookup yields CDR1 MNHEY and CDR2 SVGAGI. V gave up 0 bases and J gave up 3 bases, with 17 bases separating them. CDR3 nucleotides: TGTGCCAGCAGTTACTCGATAATGTGGACACACCACACTGAAGCTTTCCTT. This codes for CASSYSIMWTHHTEAFL.

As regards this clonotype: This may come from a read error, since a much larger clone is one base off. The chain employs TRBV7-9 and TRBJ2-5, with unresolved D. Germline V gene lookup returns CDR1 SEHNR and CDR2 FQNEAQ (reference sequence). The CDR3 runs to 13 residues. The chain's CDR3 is CASSQMGSETQHF. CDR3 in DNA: TGTGCCAGCAGCCAGATGGGGTCAGAGACCCAGCACTTC.